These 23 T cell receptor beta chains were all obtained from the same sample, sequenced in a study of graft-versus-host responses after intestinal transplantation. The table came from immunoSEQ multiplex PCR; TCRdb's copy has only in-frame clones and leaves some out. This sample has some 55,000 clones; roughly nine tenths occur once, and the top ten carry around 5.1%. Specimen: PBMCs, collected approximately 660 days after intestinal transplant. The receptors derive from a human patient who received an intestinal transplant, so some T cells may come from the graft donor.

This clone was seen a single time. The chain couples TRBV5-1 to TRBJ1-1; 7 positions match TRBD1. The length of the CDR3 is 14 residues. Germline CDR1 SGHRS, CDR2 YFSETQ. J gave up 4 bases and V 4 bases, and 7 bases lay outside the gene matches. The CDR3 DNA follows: TGCGCCAGCAGCGTGGGGGCAGGGGGCACTGAAGCTTTCTTT. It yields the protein CASSVGAGGTEAFF.

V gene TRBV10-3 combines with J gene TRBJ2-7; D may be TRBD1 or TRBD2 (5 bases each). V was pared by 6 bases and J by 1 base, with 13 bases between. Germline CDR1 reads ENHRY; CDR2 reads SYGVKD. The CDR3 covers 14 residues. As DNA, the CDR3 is TGTGCCATCAGAGGCCGGGACGGGTCCTACGAGCAGTACTTC. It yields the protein CAIRGRDGSYEQYF.

Here the CDR3 DNA reads TGCGCCAGCAGCTGGAGGGGGACTATGAACACTGAAGCTTTCTTT. It codes for CASSWRGTMNTEAFF. The chain couples TRBV5-1 to TRBJ1-1; weak D call: TRBD1 (6 bases). V was clipped by 3 bases and J by 0 bases, with 12 bases between them. Germline CDR1 is SGHRS and CDR2 is YFSETQ. This CDR3 is 15 amino acids long.

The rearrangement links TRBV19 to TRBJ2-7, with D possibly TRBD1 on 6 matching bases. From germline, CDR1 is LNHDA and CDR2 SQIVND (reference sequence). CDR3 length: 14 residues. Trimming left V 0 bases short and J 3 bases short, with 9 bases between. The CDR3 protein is CASSIDYRVYEQYF. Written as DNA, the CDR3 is TGTGCCAGTAGTATAGATTACAGGGTCTACGAGCAGTACTTC.

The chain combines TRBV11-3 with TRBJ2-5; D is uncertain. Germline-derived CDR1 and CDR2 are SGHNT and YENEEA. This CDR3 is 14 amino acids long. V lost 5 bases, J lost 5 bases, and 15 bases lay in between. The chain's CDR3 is CASSQTLAYETQYF. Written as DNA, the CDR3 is TGTGCCAGCAGCCAAACATTAGCCTACGAGACCCAGTACTTC.

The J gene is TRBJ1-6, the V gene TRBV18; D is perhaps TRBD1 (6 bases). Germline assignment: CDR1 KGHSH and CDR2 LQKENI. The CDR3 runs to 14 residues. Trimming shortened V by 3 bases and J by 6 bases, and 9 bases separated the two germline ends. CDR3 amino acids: CASSPRQVNSPLHF. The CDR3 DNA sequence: TGTGCCAGCTCACCCCGACAGGTTAATTCACCCCTCCACTTT. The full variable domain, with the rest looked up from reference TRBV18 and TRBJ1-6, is NAGVMQNPRHLVRRRGQEARLRCSPMKGHSHVYWYRQLPEEGLKFMVYLQKENIIDESGMPKERFSAEFPKEGPSILRIQQVVRGDSAAYFCASSPRQVNSPLHFGNGTRLTVT.

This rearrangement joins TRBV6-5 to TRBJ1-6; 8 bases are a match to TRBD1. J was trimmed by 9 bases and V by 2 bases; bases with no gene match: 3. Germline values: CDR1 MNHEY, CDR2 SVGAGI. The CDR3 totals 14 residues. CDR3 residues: CASSYGTGPSPLHF. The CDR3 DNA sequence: TGTGCCAGCAGTTACGGGACAGGACCTTCACCCCTCCACTTT.

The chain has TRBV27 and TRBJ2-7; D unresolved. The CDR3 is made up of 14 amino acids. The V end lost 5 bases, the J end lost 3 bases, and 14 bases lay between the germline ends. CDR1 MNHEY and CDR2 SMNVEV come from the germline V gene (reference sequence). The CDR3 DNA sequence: TGTGCCAGCAGTCCAGAGTTCACCTTCTACGAGCAGTACTTC. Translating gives CASSPEFTFYEQYF.

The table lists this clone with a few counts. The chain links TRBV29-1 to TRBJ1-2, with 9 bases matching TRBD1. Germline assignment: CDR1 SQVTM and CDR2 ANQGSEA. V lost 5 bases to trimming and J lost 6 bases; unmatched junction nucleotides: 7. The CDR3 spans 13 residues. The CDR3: CSVRGTGRDGYTF. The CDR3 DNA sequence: TGCAGCGTTCGGGGGACAGGGAGGGATGGCTACACCTTC.

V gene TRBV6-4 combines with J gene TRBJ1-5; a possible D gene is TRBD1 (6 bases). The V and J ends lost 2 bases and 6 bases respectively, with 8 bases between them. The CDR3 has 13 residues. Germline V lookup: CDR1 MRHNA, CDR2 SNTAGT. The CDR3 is CASSDEGGQPQHF. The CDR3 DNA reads TGTGCCAGCAGTGACGAGGGGGGTCAGCCCCAGCATTTT.

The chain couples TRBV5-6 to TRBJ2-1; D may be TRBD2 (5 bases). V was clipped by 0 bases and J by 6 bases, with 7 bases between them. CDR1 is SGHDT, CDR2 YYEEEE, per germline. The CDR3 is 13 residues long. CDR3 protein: CASSLASGNEQFF. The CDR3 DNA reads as TGTGCCAGCAGCTTGGCCAGCGGCAATGAGCAGTTCTTC.

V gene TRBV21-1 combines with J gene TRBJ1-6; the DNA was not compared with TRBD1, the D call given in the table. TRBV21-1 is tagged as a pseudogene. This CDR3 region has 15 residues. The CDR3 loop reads CASSTSQGGDSPLHF. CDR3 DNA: TGTGCCAGCAGCACCTCACAGGGGGGGGATTCACCCCTCCACTTT.

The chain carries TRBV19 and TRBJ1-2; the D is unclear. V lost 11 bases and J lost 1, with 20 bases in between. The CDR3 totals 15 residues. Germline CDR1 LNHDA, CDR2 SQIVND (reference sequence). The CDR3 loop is CAVKGNAAINYGYTF. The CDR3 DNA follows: TGTGCCGTCAAGGGTAATGCAGCGATTAACTATGGCTACACCTTC.

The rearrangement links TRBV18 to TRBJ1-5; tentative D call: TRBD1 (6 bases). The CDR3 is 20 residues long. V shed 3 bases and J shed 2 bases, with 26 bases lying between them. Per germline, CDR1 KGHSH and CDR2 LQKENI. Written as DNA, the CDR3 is TGTGCCAGCTCACCGCGGGCAGGTTGGGGGCATAGTAGTGGCAATCAGCCCCAGCATTTT. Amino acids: CASSPRAGWGHSSGNQPQHF.

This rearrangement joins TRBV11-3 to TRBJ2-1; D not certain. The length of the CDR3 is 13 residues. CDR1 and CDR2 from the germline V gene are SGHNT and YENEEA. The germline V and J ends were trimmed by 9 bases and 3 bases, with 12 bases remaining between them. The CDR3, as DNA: TGTGCCAGGATCCGGCATAACTACAATGAGCAGTTCTTC. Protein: CARIRHNYNEQFF.

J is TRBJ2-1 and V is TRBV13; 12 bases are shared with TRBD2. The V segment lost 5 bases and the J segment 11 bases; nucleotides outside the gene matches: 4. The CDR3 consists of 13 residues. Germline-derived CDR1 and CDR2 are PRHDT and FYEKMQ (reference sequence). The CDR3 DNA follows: TGTGCCAGCAGCACCCTAGCGGGGGGGCAGCAGTTCTTC. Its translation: CASSTLAGGQQFF.

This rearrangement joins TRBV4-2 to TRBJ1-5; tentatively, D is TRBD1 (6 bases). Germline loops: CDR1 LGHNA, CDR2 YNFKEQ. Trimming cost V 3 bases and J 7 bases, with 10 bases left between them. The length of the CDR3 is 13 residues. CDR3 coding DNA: TGTGCCAGCAGCCAGGACAGCGGACAGCCCCAGCATTTT. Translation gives CASSQDSGQPQHF.

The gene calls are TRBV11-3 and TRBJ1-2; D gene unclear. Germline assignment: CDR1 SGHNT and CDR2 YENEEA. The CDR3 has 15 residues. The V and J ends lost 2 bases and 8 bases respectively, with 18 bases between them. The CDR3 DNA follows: TGTGCCAGCAGCTTAACGGTCGCTGGGGAGTACGGCTACACCTTC. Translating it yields CASSLTVAGEYGYTF.

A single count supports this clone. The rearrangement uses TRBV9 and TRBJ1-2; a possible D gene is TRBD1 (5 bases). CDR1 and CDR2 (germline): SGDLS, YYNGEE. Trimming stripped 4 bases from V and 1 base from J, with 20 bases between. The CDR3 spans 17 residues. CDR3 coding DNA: TGTGCCAGCAGCCCAGCCCGCCCAGGGAGGGGTAACTATGGCTACACCTTC. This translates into CASSPARPGRGNYGYTF.

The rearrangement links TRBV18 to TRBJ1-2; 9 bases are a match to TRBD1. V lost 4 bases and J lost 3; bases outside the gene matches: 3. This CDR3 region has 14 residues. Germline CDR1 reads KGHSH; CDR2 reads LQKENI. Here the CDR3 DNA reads TGTGCCAGCTCACTGGGACAGGGTGACTATGGCTACACCTTC. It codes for CASSLGQGDYGYTF.

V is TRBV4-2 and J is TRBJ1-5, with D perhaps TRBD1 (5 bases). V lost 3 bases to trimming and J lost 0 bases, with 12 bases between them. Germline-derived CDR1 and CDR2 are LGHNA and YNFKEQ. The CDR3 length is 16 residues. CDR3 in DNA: TGTGCCAGCAGCCAGAGTGGGACGGATAGCAATCAGCCCCAGCATTTT. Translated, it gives CASSQSGTDSNQPQHF.

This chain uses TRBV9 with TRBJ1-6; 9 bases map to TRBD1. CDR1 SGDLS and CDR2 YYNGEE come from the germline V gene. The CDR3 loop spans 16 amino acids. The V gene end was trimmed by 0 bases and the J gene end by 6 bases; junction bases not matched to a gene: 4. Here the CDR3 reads CASSVGGTGPNSPLHF. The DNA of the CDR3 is TGTGCCAGCAGCGTAGGGGGGACAGGGCCTAATTCACCCCTCCACTTT.

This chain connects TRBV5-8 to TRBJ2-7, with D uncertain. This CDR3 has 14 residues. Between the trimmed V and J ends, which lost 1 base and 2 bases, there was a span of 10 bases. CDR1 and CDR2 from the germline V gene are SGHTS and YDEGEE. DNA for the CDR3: TGTGCCAGCAGCTTGATGACCTCTACCTACGAGCAGTACTTC. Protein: CASSLMTSTYEQYF.